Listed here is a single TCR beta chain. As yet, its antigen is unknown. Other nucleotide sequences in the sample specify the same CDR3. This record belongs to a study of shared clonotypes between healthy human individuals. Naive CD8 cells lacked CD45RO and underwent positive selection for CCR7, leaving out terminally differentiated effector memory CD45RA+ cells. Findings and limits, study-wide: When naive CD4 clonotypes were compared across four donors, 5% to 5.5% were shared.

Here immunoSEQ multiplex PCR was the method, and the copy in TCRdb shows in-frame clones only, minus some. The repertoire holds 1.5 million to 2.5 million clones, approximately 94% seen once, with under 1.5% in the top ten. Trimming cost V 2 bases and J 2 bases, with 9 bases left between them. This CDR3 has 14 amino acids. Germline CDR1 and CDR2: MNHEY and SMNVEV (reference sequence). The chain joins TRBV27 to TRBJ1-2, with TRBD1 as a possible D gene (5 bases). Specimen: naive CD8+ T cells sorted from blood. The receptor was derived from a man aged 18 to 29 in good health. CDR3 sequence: CASSLIGTNYGYTF. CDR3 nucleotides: TGTGCCAGCAGTTTAATAGGGACGAACTATGGCTACACCTTC.